This T cell receptor beta chain was profiled in a study of molecular identifiers for immune sequencing clone quantification. One entry per CDR3 protein results from TCRdb running MiXCR on the PCR reads. The data hold under 600,000 distinct CDR3 sequences, with around 23% observed a single time. Germline V gene sequence: CDR1 SGHRS, CDR2 YFSETQ. This CDR3 has 14 amino acids. V lost 3 bases to trimming and J lost 1 base, with 10 bases between them. This clonotype was seen at least ten times. Its target is not known. Study results and caveats: Clone sizes that are highly expanded could be underestimated when identical TCR molecules share a barcode. Over 99% of effector molecules, yet under 1% of naive-cell molecules, were held by clones above 20 RNA copies.

This clonotype was obtained from a human donor in good health. Some libraries in this study had Jurkat cell RNA spiked in. Sequenced material: naive CD8+ T cells from blood, with Jurkat cell RNA spiked in. Subset noted: FACS-sorted CD8+CD4-CCR7+CD45RA+ naive T cells. The chain joins TRBV5-1 to TRBJ1-1, with unresolved D. CDR3 bases: TGCGCCAGCAGCTATGGATCGGGGAACACTGAAGCTTTCTTT. Its protein product is CASSYGSGNTEAFF.